These 20 T cell receptor beta chains share one sample of origin, sequenced in a study of T cell changes during pregnancy in multiple sclerosis (dated by TCRdb to about 2019). Library preparation employed the immunoSEQ multiplex PCR assay. Entries here come from immuneACCESS through TCRdb and include only in-frame sequences with V and J called. Some clones fail to appear in such tables; in the studies checked, an unresolved V gene covers under half of the shortfall, and the cause of the remainder is unknown. This sample lists around 60,000 clones; about nine tenths were detected once. The ten biggest clones cover 2% to 3% of the sample. This specimen consisted of peripheral blood, obtained in the first trimester of pregnancy. The receptors stem from a female donor with multiple sclerosis, enrolled in a pregnancy study.

The chain combines TRBV27 with TRBJ1-1, with TRBD1 as a possible D gene (6 bases). CDR3 length: 14 amino acids. Germline V lookup: CDR1 MNHEY, CDR2 SMNVEV (reference sequence). Trimming cost V 6 bases and J 5 bases, with 16 bases left between them. The CDR3 nucleotides read TGTGCCAGCAGGATACAGGGAGGGGGAACTGAAGCTTTCTTT. Amino acids: CASRIQGGGTEAFF.

The chain is built from TRBV5-1 and TRBJ2-3; D remains unclear. The CDR3 runs 15 residues. CDR1 is SGHRS, CDR2 YFSETQ, per germline. The V and J ends lost 1 base and 0 bases respectively, with 9 bases between them. The CDR3, as DNA: TGCGCCAGCAGCTTGATTCCCCAGAGCACAGATACGCAGTATTTT. Amino acid sequence: CASSLIPQSTDTQYF. The entire variable domain, with the rest obtained from reference TRBV5-1 and TRBJ2-3, is as follows: KAGVTQTPRYLIKTRGQQVTLSCSPISGHRSVSWYQQTPGQGLQFLFEYFSETQRNKGNFPGRFSGRQFSNSRSEMNVSTLELGDSALYLCASSLIPQSTDTQYFGPGTRLTVL.

V is TRBV15 and J is TRBJ1-4, with D unclear. This CDR3 comprises 16 residues. From germline, CDR1 is LNHNV and CDR2 YYDKDF (reference sequence). Trimming cost V 0 bases and J 7 bases, with 15 bases left between them. CDR3 nucleotides: TGTGCCACCAGCAGAGATTCGGGAGGGTTGGGTGAAAAACTGTTTTTT. Its protein product is CATSRDSGGLGEKLFF.

CDR3 residues: CASSTEGEQYF. Written as DNA, the CDR3 is TGTGCCAGCAGTACAGAAGGCGAGCAGTACTTC. The V gene is TRBV27, the J gene TRBJ2-7; D gene unclear. V lost 5 bases and J 6 bases, leaving 8 bases between the germline ends. Germline values: CDR1 MNHEY, CDR2 SMNVEV (reference sequence). The CDR3 extends over 11 amino acids.

V gene TRBV18 combines with J gene TRBJ2-3; no definite D call. Germline CDR1 KGHSH, CDR2 LQKENI. This CDR3 contains 13 residues. The V end was cut by 6 bases, the J end by 5 bases, with 12 bases between. CDR3 in DNA: TGTGCCAGCTCTCGCGGCCCGGGAGATACGCAGTATTTT. Its translation is CASSRGPGDTQYF.

The CDR3 sequence is CASGPTDRGMNNEQFF. The DNA of the CDR3 is TGTGCTAGTGGTCCTACGGACAGGGGGATGAACAATGAGCAGTTCTTC. The V gene is TRBV12-5, the J gene TRBJ2-1; TRBD1 matches at 10 bases. This CDR3 has 16 amino acids. From germline, CDR1 is LGHNT and CDR2 FRNRAP. V lost 5 bases and J lost 5; bases outside the gene matches: 9.

The chain couples TRBV10-1 to TRBJ1-2, with D maybe TRBD1 (6 bases). Germline V CDR1 and CDR2: WNHNN, SYGVQD (reference sequence). Trimming cost V 5 bases and J 6 bases, with 19 bases left between them. CDR3 size: 15 residues. The CDR3 nucleotides read TGCGCCAGCAGTCCCGACTTGACAGGAAACAATGGCTACACCTTC. Its translation: CASSPDLTGNNGYTF.

The V gene is TRBV4-3, the J gene TRBJ1-1; D unclear. The CDR3 covers 15 residues. Trimming cost V 4 bases and J 4 bases, with 16 bases left between them. Germline V gives CDR1 LGHNA, CDR2 YSLEER. The CDR3 sequence: CASSPVGLWSTEAFF. The CDR3, as DNA: TGCGCCAGCAGCCCAGTAGGCCTTTGGAGCACTGAAGCTTTCTTT.

The chain carries TRBV5-1 and TRBJ2-3; TRBD1 is a possible D gene (6 bases). The CDR3 has 15 amino acids. Germline values: CDR1 SGHRS, CDR2 YFSETQ. V was clipped by 4 bases and J by 0 bases, with 12 bases between them. CDR3 residues: CASSLLQGSTDTQYF. CDR3 in DNA: TGCGCCAGCAGCCTACTACAGGGCAGCACAGATACGCAGTATTTT.

The chain recombines TRBV9 with TRBJ1-4; tentative D call: TRBD1 (5 bases). Germline V lookup: CDR1 SGDLS, CDR2 YYNGEE. This CDR3 is built from 14 residues. Trimming stripped 2 bases from V and 5 bases from J, with 10 bases between. Here the CDR3 reads CASSVGGLNEKLFF. DNA for the CDR3: TGTGCCAGCAGCGTCGGGGGACTGAATGAAAAACTGTTTTTT.

This clone appeared a few times. The chain joins TRBV19 to TRBJ1-5; TRBD1 matches 9 bases. Germline CDR1 is LNHDA and CDR2 is SQIVND (reference sequence). J lost 3 bases, V lost 6 bases, and 6 bases had no gene match. The CDR3 loop spans 15 amino acids. CDR3 DNA sequence: TGTGCCAGTAGCTACGGGACAGGGAACAATCAGCCCCAGCATTTT. Its protein is CASSYGTGNNQPQHF.

The chain is built from TRBV18 and TRBJ2-1; 7 bases map to TRBD2. The CDR3 totals 17 residues. CDR1 is KGHSH, CDR2 LQKENI, per germline. The trim removed 6 bases at V and 0 bases at J, leaving 11 bases unmatched. The CDR3 bases are TGTGCCAGCTCGTACTTTAGCGGGCCCAGCTCCTACAATGAGCAGTTCTTC. Translation gives CASSYFSGPSSYNEQFF. The variable domain in full, with the rest retrieved from reference TRBV18 and TRBJ2-1, is NAGVMQNPRHLVRRRGQEARLRCSPMKGHSHVYWYRQLPEEGLKFMVYLQKENIIDESGMPKERFSAEFPKEGPSILRIQQVVRGDSAAYFCASSYFSGPSSYNEQFFGPGTRLTVL.

CDR3: CASSPFWEFNEQFF. In DNA, the CDR3 is TGTGCCAGCTCACCGTTTTGGGAGTTCAATGAGCAGTTCTTC. V usage is TRBV18 and J usage is TRBJ2-1; maybe TRBD2 (5 bases). The V and J ends lost 3 bases and 6 bases respectively, with 12 bases between them. Germline-derived CDR1 and CDR2 are KGHSH and LQKENI. The CDR3 runs 14 residues.

The chain employs TRBV7-2 and TRBJ2-3, with 7 nucleotides matching TRBD1. This CDR3 has 14 amino acids. CDR1 and CDR2 (germline): SGHTA, FQGNSA. J lost 3 bases, V lost 8 bases, and 8 bases had no gene match. CDR3 bases: TGTGCCAGCCTAGGGGGCCTTGTAACAGATACGCAGTATTTT. Translating it yields CASLGGLVTDTQYF.

The genes are TRBV5-6 and TRBJ2-1; tentative D call: TRBD2 (5 bases). The CDR3 is 16 residues long. With 1 base removed from V and 3 bases from J, the gap between germline ends came to 14 bases. CDR1 is SGHDT, CDR2 YYEEEE, per germline. CDR3 in amino acids: CASSLYFSGNYNEQFF. DNA for the CDR3: TGTGCCAGCAGCTTGTATTTTTCGGGAAACTACAATGAGCAGTTCTTC.

The chain has TRBV30 and TRBJ1-5, with a tentative D call TRBD1 (5 bases). The CDR3 sequence is 12 residues long. Germline-derived CDR1 and CDR2 are GTSNPN and SVGIG (reference sequence). V shed 1 base and J shed 10 bases, with 11 bases lying between them. The CDR3 DNA reads as TGTGCCTGGAGTGCAAGGGGCCAACCCCAGCATTTT. Translation gives CAWSARGQPQHF.

This rearrangement joins TRBV27 to TRBJ1-2; 12 bases fit TRBD1. J was trimmed by 6 bases and V by 5 bases; bases with no gene match: 7. CDR3 length equals 15 residues. Per the germline V gene, CDR1 is MNHEY and CDR2 is SMNVEV (reference sequence). CDR3 sequence: CASSAPGQGAHGYTF. In DNA form, the CDR3 reads TGTGCCAGCAGTGCGCCGGGACAGGGGGCTCATGGCTACACCTTC.

The genes are TRBV7-8 and TRBJ2-2, with 10 bases lining up with TRBD2. CDR1 SGHVS and CDR2 FQNEAQ come from the germline V gene. This CDR3 is built from 19 residues. V shed 5 bases, J shed 3 bases, and the junction held 15 bases outside the gene matches. CDR3 sequence reads: CASSPPLRLAGGYTGELFF. The CDR3 nucleotides read TGTGCCAGCAGCCCCCCTTTAAGACTAGCGGGCGGATACACCGGGGAGCTGTTTTTT. Together with reference TRBV7-8 and TRBJ2-2, the CDR3 gives the full variable domain: GAGVSQSPRYKVAKRGQDVALRCDPISGHVSLFWYQQALGQGPEFLTYFQNEAQLDKSGLPSDRFFAERPEGSVSTLKIQRTQQEDSAVYLCASSPPLRLAGGYTGELFFGEGSRLTVL.

The CDR3 loop reads CASSPYRSNEQYF. CDR3 bases: TGTGCCAGCAGCCCCTACCGTTCGAACGAGCAGTACTTC. The chain uses TRBV11-3 and TRBJ2-7; D gene ambiguous. The germline V gene has CDR1 SGHNT and CDR2 YENEEA. The V end was cut by 5 bases, the J end by 5 bases, with 13 bases between. The CDR3 consists of 13 residues.

V and J are TRBV30 and TRBJ1-1, with TRBD1 as a possible D gene (5 bases). From germline, CDR1 is GTSNPN and CDR2 SVGIG (reference sequence). The V and J ends lost 3 bases and 14 bases respectively, with 16 bases between them. This CDR3 spans 11 amino acids. The CDR3 bases are TGTGCCTGGAGGGGGGGAGGGGATGCGTTCTTT. It encodes CAWRGGGDAFF. Full variable domain (outside the CDR3, taken from reference TRBV30 and TRBJ1-1): SQTIHQWPATLVQPVGSPLSLECTVEGTSNPNLYWYRQAAGRGLQLLFYSVGIGQISSEVPQNLSASRPQDRQFILSSKKLLLSDSGFYLCAWRGGGDAFFGQGTRLTVV.